This entry describes one T cell receptor beta chain. The antigen is undetermined. Method: immunoSEQ multiplex PCR; TCRdb's copy keeps in-frame clones and lacks some. Here the sample spans roughly 60,000 clones, about 88% being singletons. This entry is derived from a study of PD-1 blockade in classical Hodgkin lymphoma. Study-wide context: Intravenous delivery of nivolumab at 3 mg/kg to patients occurred every 2 weeks.

The V end was cut by 5 bases, the J end by 4 bases, with 16 bases between. The CDR3 has 15 amino acids. Per the germline V gene, CDR1 is WSHSY and CDR2 is SAAADI. Every one of the patients relapsed after autologous stem cell transplantation (brentuximab vedotin exposure was variable). General study results and limits: A significant rise in TCR diversity was seen by C4D1 for CD4+ cells but not for CD8+ cells. Baseline TCR diversity was reportedly lower in newly diagnosed patients than in healthy donors. It was reported as lower still in relapsed/refractory patients. Differences between repertoires have undefined causes, possibly disease activity or prior therapy.

V gene TRBV10-2 combines with J gene TRBJ2-3; tentatively, D is TRBD2 (6 bases). Sequences were derived from peripheral blood mononuclear cells (PBMCs), sampled before the second cycle of nivolumab. The sequence came from a human donor with classical Hodgkin lymphoma. The chain's CDR3 is CASSPPGTYSDTQYF. The CDR3 DNA follows: TGCGCCAGCAGTCCCCCTGGGACTTATTCAGATACGCAGTATTTT.